The TCR beta chain under discussion was sequenced for a study of blood T cell repertoires in COVID-19. This clone was detected only once. Method: immunoSEQ multiplex PCR; TCRdb's copy keeps in-frame clones and lacks some. Of under 200,000 clones in the sample, about four fifths were seen once. This sequence was found in a human donor with acute or convalescent COVID-19. The donor label of this sample is uncertain. The sample consisted of peripheral blood.

CDR3 amino acids: CASSNLAGGPDTQYF. The CDR3 DNA reads as TGTGCCAGCAGTAACCTAGCGGGGGGTCCTGATACGCAGTATTTT. V is TRBV6-4 and J is TRBJ2-3, with 11 bases that match TRBD2. Germline V CDR1 and CDR2: MRHNA, SNTAGT. This CDR3 spans 15 amino acids. J lost 6 bases, V lost 5 bases, and 7 bases had no gene match.